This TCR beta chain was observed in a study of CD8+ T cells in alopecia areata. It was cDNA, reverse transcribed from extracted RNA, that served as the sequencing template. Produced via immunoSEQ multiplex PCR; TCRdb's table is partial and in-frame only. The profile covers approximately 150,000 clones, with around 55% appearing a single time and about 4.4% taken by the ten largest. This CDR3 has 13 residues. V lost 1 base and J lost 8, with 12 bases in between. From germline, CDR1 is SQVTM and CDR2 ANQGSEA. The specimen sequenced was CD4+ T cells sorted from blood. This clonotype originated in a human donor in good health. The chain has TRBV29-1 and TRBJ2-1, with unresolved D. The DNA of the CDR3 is TGCAGCGTTGAAGTCTTCGCTGGGCATGAGCAGTTCTTC. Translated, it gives CSVEVFAGHEQFF.